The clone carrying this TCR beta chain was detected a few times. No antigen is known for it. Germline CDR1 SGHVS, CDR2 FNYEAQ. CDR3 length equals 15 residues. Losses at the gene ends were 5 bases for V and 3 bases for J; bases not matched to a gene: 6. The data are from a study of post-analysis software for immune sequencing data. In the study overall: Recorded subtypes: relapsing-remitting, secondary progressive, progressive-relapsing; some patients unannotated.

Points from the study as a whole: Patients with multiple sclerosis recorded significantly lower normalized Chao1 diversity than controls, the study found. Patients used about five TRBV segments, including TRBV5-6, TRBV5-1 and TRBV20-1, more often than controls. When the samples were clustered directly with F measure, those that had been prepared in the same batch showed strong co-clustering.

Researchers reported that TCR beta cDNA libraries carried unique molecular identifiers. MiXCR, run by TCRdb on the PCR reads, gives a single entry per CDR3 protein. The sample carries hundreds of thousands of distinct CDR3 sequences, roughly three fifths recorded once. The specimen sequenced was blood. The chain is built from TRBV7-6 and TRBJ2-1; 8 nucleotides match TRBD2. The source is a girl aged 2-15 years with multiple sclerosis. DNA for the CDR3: TGTGCCAGCAGCCGTACTAGCGGCCGCTACAATGAGCAGTTCTTC. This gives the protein CASSRTSGRYNEQFF.